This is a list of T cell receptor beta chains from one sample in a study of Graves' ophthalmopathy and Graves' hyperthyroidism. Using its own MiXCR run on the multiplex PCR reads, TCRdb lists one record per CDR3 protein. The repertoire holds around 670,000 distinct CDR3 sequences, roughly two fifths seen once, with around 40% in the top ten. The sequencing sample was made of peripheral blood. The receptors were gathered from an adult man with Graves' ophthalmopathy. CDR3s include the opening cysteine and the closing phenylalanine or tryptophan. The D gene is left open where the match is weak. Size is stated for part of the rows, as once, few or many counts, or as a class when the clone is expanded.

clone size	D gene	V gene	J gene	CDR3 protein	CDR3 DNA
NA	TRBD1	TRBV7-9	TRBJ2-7	CASSLGRTGGTYEQYF	TGTGCCAGCAGCTTAGGTCGGACAGGGGGGACCTACGAGCAGTACTTC
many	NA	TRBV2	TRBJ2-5	CASSEDVGVKGQETQYF	TGTGCCAGCAGTGAAGACGTGGGAGTGAAAGGCCAAGAGACCCAGTACTTC
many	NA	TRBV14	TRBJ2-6	CASSQEGFRASGANVLTF	TGTGCCAGCAGCCAAGAGGGATTCAGGGCCTCTGGGGCCAACGTCCTGACTTTC
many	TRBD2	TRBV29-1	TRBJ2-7	CSVEDEASGPWEQYF	TGCAGCGTTGAAGATGAGGCTAGCGGCCCGTGGGAGCAGTACTTC
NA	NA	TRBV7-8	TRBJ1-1	CASSQSDPAFF	TGTGCCAGCAGCCAATCGGACCCGGCTTTCTTT
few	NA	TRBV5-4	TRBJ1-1	CASSLEGDPEAFF	TGTGCCAGCAGCTTGGAAGGGGATCCTGAAGCTTTCTTT
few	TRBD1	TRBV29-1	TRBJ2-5	CSVPWPLRTGAETQYF	TGCAGCGTCCCCTGGCCCCTCAGGACAGGGGCTGAGACCCAGTACTTC
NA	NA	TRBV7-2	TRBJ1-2	CASSLVLAEYGYTF	TGTGCCAGCAGCTTAGTTTTGGCAGAATATGGCTACACCTTC
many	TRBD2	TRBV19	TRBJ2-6	CASSTTSGGSGANVLTF	TGTGCCAGTAGCACGACTAGCGGGGGCTCTGGGGCCAACGTCCTGACTTTC
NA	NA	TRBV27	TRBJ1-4	CASSPPPHEKLFF	TGTGCCAGCAGTCCCCCCCCTCATGAAAAACTGTTTTTT
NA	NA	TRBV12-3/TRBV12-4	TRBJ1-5	CASQLSAYSNQPQHF	TGTGCCAGCCAGCTCTCCGCGTATAGCAATCAGCCCCAGCATTTT
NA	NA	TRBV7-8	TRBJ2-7	CASGGGNSAWEQYF	TGTGCCAGTGGAGGGGGCAACTCCGCCTGGGAGCAGTACTTC
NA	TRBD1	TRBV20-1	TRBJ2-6	CSARDSLSGANVLTF	TGCAGTGCTCGGGACAGTCTCTCTGGGGCCAACGTCCTGACTTTC
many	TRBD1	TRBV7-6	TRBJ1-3	CASSSISTGVGNTIYF	TGTGCCAGCAGCTCAATATCGACAGGGGTTGGAAACACCATATATTTT
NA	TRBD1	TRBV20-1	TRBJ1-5	CSARIGPDRVDQPQHF	TGCAGTGCTAGAATTGGTCCGGACAGGGTGGATCAGCCCCAGCATTTT
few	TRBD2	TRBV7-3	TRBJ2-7	CASSRTSGVPSYEQYF	TGTGCCAGCAGCCGTACTAGCGGGGTACCATCCTACGAGCAGTACTTC
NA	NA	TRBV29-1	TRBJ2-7	CSVEPGVVGGERYF	TGCAGCGTTGAACCGGGAGTAGTGGGGGGTGAGCGGTACTTC
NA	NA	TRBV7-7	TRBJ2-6	CASSLGGHGGNSEAF	TGTGCTAGCAGCTTAGGGGGGCACGGGGGTAACTCTGAAGCTTTC
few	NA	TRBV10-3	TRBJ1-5	CASLNPEQINQPQHF	TGTGCCAGCCTGAACCCCGAACAGATTAATCAGCCCCAGCATTTT
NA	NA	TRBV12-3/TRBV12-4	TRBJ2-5	CASSWLPGSQETQYF	TGTGCCAGCAGCTGGCTCCCAGGGTCCCAAGAGACCCAGTACTTC
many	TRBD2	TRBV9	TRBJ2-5	CASSVEAGQETQYF	TGTGCCAGCAGCGTAGAAGCGGGGCAAGAGACCCAGTACTTC
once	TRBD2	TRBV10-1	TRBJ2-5	CARSRTSGNQETQYF	TGCGCCAGAAGTAGGACTAGCGGGAATCAAGAGACCCAGTACTTC
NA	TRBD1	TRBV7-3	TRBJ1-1	CASSQQGTGGTEAFF	TGTGCCAGCAGCCAACAGGGGACAGGGGGCACTGAAGCTTTCTTT
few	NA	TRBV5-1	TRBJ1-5	CASSLPQPQHF	TGCGCCAGCAGCTTGCCTCAGCCCCAGCATTTT
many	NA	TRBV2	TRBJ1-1	CASGPNTEAFF	TGTGCCAGCGGACCGAACACTGAAGCTTTCTTT
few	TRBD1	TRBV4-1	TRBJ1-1	CASSQDNRGLGAFF	TGCGCCAGCAGCCAAGATAACAGGGGCCTAGGAGCTTTCTTT
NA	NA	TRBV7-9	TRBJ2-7	CAWSAKPAGTYEQYF	TGTGCCTGGAGTGCCAAGCCCGCAGGGACCTACGAGCAGTACTTC
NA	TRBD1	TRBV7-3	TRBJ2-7	CASSAIGTGRYEQYF	TGTGCCAGCAGTGCTATTGGGACAGGGCGATACGAGCAGTACTTC
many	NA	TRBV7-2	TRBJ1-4	CASSLPFEKLFF	TGTGCCAGCAGCCTACCTTTTGAAAAACTGTTTTTT
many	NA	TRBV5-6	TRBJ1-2	CASSSGHRNAYGYTF	TGTGCCAGCAGCTCCGGACATCGAAATGCCTATGGCTACACCTTC
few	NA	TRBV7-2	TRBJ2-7	CASSPRGRGYEQYF	TGTGCCAGCAGCCCCCGGGGCCGAGGCTACGAGCAGTACTTC
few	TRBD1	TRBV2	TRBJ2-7	CASSLIGGRGAYEQYF	TGTGCCAGCAGCTTGATAGGGGGCCGTGGAGCCTACGAGCAGTACTTC
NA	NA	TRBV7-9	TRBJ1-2	CASSIDQGMREYGYTF	TGTGCCAGCAGCATCGACCAGGGGATGAGGGAATATGGCTACACCTTC
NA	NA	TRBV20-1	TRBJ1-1	CSAEGQNTEAFF	TGCAGTGCCGAGGGGCAGAACACTGAAGCTTTCTTT
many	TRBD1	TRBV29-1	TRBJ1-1	CSVFDRGPEAFF	TGCAGCGTTTTCGACAGGGGACCAGAAGCTTTCTTT
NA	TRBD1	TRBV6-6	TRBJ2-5	CANRGETQYF	TGTGCCAACAGGGGCGAGACCCAGTACTTC
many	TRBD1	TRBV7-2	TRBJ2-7	CASSAAPGQGLVYEQYF	TGTGCCAGCAGCGCTGCACCGGGACAGGGGTTAGTCTACGAGCAGTACTTC
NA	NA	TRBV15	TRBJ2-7	CATSRDRGYYEQYF	TGTGCCACCAGCAGAGACAGAGGGTACTACGAGCAGTACTTC